This T cell receptor (beta chain) was obtained from a study of T cell responses to AZD1222 COVID-19 vaccine. Study-wide results and caveats: All repertoire sampling was performed exclusively after the peak T cell response. Nearly half of spike-specific TCRs reportedly go after variant regions that carry no mutations.

The CDR3 is 16 residues long. Germline CDR1 and CDR2: KGHSH and LQKENI. V was pared by 3 bases and J by 0 bases, with 12 bases between. Libraries were prepared by immunoSEQ multiplex PCR; TCRdb keeps only in-frame clonotypes and omits some of them. Of about 120,000 clones listed, nearly 90% are singletons. Worth noting for this clone: Antigen specificity is unknown.

The chain is built from TRBV18 and TRBJ1-3, with no clear D. The sequence was collected from an adult in good health. Sequencing was performed on peripheral blood, taken on day 0 of AZD1222 vaccination. The CDR3: CASSPDGLSSGNTIYF. CDR3 DNA: TGTGCCAGCTCACCGGACGGTTTAAGCTCTGGAAACACCATATATTTT.